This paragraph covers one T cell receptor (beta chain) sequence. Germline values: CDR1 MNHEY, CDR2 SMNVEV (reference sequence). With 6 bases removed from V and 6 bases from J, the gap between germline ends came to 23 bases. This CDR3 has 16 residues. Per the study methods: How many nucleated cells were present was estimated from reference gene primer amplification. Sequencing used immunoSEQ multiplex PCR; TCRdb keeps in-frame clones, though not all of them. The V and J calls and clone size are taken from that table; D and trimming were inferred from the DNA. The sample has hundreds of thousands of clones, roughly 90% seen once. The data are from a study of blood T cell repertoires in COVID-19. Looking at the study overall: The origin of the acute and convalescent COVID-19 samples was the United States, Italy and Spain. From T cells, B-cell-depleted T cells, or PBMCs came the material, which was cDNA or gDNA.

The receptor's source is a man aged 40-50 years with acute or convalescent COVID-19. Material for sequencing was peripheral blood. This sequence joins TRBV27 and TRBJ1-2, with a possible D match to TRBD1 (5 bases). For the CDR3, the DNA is TGTGCCAGCAGATCAGGGATTGGGGGGATAAATGATGGCTACACCTTC. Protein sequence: CASRSGIGGINDGYTF.